The clone carrying this T cell receptor beta chain showed up just once. Possible read error: a much larger clone is one base away. TCRdb itself ran the RACE reads through MiXCR, one entry per CDR3 protein. The sample has about 41,000 distinct CDR3 sequences, 3.3% seen once. The V gene lost 5 bases and the J gene lost 8 bases, with 21 bases spanning the gap. The germline CDR1 and CDR2 sequences are SEHNR and FQNEAQ (reference sequence). This CDR3 has 16 amino acids. Time point of the sample: patch test 2, 6 weeks after DPC sensitization. Treatment indicated: therapeutic diphenylcyclopropenone sensitization with weekly scalp DPC. The record originates from a study of human T cells and chemical hapten exposure. As for the study in general: The sensitizer, 2% DPC, was used on roughly 2 cm by roughly 2 cm of upper inner arm skin.

The specimen comprised whole blood, sampled in connection with sensitization to the hapten diphenylcyclopropenone (DPC). The chain has TRBV7-9 and TRBJ1-4, with unresolved D. This receptor was obtained from a man in his forties with alopecia areata. Some clones in this sample may be carry-over from other donors' samples. The CDR3 sequence: CASSDTDADAGEKLFF. For the CDR3, the DNA is TGTGCCAGCAGCGATACCGACGCGGACGCGGGAGAAAAACTGTTTTTT.